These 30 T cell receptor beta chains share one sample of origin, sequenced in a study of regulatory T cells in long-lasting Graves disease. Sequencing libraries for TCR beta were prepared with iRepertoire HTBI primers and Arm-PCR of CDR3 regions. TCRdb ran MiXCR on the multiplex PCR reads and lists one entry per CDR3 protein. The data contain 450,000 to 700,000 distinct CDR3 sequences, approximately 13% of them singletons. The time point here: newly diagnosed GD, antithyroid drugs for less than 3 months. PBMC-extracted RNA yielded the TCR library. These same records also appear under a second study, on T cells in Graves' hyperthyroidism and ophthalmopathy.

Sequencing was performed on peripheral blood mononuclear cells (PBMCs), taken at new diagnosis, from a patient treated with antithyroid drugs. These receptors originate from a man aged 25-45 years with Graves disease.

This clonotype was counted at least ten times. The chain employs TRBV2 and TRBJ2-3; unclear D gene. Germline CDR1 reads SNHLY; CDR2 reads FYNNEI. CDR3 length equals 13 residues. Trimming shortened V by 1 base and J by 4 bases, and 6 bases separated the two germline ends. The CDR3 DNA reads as TGTGCCAGCAGTGAAGGGTTTTCAGATACGCAGTATTTT. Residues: CASSEGFSDTQYF.

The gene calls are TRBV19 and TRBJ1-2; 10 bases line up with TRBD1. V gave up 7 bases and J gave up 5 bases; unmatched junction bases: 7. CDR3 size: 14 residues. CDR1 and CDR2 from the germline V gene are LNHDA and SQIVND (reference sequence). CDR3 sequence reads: CASTAGTGEYGYTF. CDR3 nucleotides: TGTGCCAGTACCGCCGGGACAGGGGAGTATGGCTACACCTTC.

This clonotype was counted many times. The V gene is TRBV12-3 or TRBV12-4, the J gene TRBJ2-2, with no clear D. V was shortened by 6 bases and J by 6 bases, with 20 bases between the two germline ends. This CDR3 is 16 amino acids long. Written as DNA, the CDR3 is TGTGCCAGCAGACTGATTACTACCAAGGTCCCCGGGGAGCTGTTTTTT. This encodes CASRLITTKVPGELFF.

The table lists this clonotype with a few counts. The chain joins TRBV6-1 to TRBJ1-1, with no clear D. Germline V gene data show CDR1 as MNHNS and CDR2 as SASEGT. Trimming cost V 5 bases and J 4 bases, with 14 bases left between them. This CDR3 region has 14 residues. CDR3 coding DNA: TGTGCCAGCAGTCGATATACTGGGGTCACTGAAGCTTTCTTT. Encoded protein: CASSRYTGVTEAFF.

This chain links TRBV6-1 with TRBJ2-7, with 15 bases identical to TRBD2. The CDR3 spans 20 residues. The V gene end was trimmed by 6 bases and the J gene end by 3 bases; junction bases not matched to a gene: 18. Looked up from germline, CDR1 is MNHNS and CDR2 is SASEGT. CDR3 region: CASSPLGRSGTSGRIYEQYF. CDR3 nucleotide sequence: TGTGCCAGCAGCCCGCTTGGGAGATCAGGGACTAGCGGGAGGATCTACGAGCAGTACTTC.

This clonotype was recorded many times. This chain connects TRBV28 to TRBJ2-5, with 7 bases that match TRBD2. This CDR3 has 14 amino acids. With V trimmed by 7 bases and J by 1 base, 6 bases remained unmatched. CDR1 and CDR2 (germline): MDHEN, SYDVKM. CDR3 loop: CASTRSGLQETQYF. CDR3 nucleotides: TGTGCCAGCACCCGTAGCGGGCTCCAAGAGACCCAGTACTTC. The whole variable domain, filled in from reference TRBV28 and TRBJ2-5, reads DVKVTQSSRYLVKRTGEKVFLECVQDMDHENMFWYRQDPGLGLRLIYFSYDVKMKEKGDIPEGYSVSREKKERFSLILESASTNQTSMYLCASTRSGLQETQYFGPGTRLLVL.

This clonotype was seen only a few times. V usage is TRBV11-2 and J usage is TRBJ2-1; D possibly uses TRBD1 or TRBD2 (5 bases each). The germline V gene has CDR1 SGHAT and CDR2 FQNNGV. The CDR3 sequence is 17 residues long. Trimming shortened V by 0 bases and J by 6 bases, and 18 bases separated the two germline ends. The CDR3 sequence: CASSLDWPGRNSNEQFF. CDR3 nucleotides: TGTGCCAGCAGCTTAGATTGGCCGGGACGCAACTCCAATGAGCAGTTCTTC.

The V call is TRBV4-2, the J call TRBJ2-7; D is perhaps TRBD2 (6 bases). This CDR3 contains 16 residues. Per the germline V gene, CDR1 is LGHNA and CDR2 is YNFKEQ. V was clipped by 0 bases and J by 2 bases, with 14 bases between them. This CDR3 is CASSQDSGDRPYEQYF. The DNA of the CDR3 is TGTGCCAGCAGCCAAGATTCGGGGGACCGACCCTACGAGCAGTACTTC.

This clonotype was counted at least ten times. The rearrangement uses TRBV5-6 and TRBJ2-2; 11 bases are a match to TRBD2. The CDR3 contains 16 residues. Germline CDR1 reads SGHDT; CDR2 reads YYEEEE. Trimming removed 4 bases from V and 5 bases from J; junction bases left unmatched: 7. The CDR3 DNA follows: TGTGCCAGCAGCACCGGGACTAGCGGCCCGACCGGGGAGCTGTTTTTT. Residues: CASSTGTSGPTGELFF.

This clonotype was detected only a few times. The CDR3 region is CASSWRDRSYEQYF. In nucleotides, the CDR3 is TGTGCCAGCAGTTGGCGGGACAGATCCTACGAGCAGTACTTC. The rearrangement uses TRBV12-3 or TRBV12-4 and TRBJ2-7; weak D call: TRBD1 (7 bases). Trimming removed 4 bases at V and 1 base at J, with 11 bases between. CDR3 length equals 14 residues.

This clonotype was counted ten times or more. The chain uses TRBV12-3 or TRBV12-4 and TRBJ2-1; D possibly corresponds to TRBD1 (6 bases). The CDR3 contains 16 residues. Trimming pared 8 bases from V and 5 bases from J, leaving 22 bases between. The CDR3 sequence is CASAGAFGGPDNEQFF. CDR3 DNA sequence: TGTGCCAGCGCAGGGGCGTTCGGAGGCCCCGACAATGAGCAGTTCTTC.

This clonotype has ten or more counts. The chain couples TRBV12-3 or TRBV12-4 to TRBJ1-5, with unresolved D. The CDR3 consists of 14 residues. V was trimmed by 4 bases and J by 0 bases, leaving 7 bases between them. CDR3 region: CASSSRYSNQPQHF. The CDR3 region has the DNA TGTGCCAGCAGTTCCAGGTATAGCAATCAGCCCCAGCATTTT.

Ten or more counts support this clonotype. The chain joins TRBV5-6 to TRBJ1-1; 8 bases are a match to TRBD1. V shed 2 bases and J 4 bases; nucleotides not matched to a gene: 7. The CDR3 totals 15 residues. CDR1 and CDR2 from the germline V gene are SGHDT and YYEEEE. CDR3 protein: CASSFDRGEATEAFF. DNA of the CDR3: TGTGCCAGCAGCTTCGACAGGGGAGAGGCCACTGAAGCTTTCTTT.

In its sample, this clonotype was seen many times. The CDR3 DNA is TGTGCCAGCAGCTTAGGGGGCGCCACCTACGAGCAGTACTTC. As protein: CASSLGGATYEQYF. V and J are TRBV11-2 and TRBJ2-7, with D tentatively TRBD1 (5 bases). Germline V gives CDR1 SGHAT, CDR2 FQNNGV. This CDR3 spans 14 amino acids. Trimming shortened V by 1 base and J by 2 bases, and 9 bases separated the two germline ends.

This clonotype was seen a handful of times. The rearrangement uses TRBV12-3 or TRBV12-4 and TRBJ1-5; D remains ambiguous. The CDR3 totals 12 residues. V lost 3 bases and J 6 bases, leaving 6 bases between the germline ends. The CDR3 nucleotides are TGTGCCAGCAGTTTCCCCCTTCAGCCCCAGCATTTT. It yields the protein CASSFPLQPQHF.

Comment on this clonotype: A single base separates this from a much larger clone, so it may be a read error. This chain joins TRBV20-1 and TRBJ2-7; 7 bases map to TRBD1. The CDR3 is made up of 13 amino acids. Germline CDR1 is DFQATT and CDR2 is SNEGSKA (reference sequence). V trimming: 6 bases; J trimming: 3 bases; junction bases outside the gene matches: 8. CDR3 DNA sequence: TGCAGTGCCAACAGGGGAGAAGGCTACGAGCAGTACTTC. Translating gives CSANRGEGYEQYF.

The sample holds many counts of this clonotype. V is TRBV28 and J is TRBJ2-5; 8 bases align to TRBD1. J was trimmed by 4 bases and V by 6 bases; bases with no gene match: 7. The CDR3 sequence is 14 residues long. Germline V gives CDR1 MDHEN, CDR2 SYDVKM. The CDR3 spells CASRPTGDGETQYF. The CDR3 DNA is TGTGCCAGCAGGCCGACAGGGGATGGAGAGACCCAGTACTTC. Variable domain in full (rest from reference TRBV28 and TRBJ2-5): DVKVTQSSRYLVKRTGEKVFLECVQDMDHENMFWYRQDPGLGLRLIYFSYDVKMKEKGDIPEGYSVSREKKERFSLILESASTNQTSMYLCASRPTGDGETQYFGPGTRLLVL.

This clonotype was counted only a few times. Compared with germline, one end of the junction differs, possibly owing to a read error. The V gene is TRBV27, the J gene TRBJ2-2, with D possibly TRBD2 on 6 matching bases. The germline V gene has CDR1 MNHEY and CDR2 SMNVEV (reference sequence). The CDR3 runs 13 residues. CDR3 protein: CASSNLRGGELVF. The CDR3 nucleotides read TGTGCCAGCAGTAACCTCCGAGGCGGGGAGCTGGTTTTT.

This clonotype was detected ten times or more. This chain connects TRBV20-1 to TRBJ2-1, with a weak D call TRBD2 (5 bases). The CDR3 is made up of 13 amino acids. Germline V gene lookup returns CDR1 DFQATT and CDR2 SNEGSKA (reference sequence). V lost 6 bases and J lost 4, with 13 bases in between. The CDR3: CSAGAPGYNEQFF. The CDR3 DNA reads TGCAGTGCAGGAGCGCCGGGATACAATGAGCAGTTCTTC.

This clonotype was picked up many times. In DNA form, the CDR3 reads TGTGCCAGCAGGGGACAGTTTCAGGGGCGGATTTCCCAGTACTTC. Translating gives CASRGQFQGRISQYF. This rearrangement joins TRBV2 to TRBJ2-5, with TRBD1 identical over 7 bases. CDR3 length: 15 amino acids. CDR1 and CDR2 (germline): SNHLY, FYNNEI. V lost 6 bases, J lost 9 bases, and 16 bases stayed unmatched.

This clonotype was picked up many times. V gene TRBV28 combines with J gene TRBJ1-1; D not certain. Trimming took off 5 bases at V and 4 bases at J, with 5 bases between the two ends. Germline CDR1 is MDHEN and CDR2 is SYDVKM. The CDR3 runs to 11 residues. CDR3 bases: TGTGCCAGCAGTCGGAGCACTGAAGCTTTCTTT. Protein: CASSRSTEAFF. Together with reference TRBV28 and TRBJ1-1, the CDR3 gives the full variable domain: DVKVTQSSRYLVKRTGEKVFLECVQDMDHENMFWYRQDPGLGLRLIYFSYDVKMKEKGDIPEGYSVSREKKERFSLILESASTNQTSMYLCASSRSTEAFFGQGTRLTVV.

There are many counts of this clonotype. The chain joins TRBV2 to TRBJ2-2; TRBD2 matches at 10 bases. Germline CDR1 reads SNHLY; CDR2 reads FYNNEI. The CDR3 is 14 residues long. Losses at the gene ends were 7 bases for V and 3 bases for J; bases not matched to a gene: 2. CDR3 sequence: CASTSGSHTGELFF. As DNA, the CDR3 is TGTGCCAGCACTAGCGGGAGTCACACCGGGGAGCTGTTTTTT.

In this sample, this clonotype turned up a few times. CDR3 nucleotide sequence: TGTGCTAGTGGTTTCGGACTCGGGGAGACCCAGTACTTC. Protein product: CASGFGLGETQYF. The V and J genes are TRBV12-5 and TRBJ2-5, with D possibly being TRBD2 (5 bases). Germline V gene lookup returns CDR1 LGHNT and CDR2 FRNRAP. CDR3 length: 13 residues. Trimming left V 3 bases short and J 5 bases short, with 10 bases between.

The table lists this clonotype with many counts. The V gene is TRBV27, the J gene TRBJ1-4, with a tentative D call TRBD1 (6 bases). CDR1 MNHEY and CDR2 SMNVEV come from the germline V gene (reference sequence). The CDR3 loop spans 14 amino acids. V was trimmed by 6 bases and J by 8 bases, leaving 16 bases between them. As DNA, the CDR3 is TGTGCCAGCAGGACAGGACTCGGCGGCGAAAAACTGTTTTTT. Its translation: CASRTGLGGEKLFF.

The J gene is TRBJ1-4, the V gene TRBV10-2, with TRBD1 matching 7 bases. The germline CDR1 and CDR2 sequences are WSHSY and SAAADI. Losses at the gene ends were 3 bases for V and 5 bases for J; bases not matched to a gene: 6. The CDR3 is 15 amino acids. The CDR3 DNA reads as TGCGCCAGCAGTGATAGGGGGACAGAGAATGAAAAACTGTTTTTT. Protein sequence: CASSDRGTENEKLFF.

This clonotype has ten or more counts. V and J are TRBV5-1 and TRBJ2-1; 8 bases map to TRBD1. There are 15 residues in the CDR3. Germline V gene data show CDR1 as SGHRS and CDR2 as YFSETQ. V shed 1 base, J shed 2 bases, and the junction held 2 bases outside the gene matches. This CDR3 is CASSLRTGPYNEQFF. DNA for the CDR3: TGCGCCAGCAGCTTGAGGACAGGGCCCTACAATGAGCAGTTCTTC. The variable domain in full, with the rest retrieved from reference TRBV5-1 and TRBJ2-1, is KAGVTQTPRYLIKTRGQQVTLSCSPISGHRSVSWYQQTPGQGLQFLFEYFSETQRNKGNFPGRFSGRQFSNSRSEMNVSTLELGDSALYLCASSLRTGPYNEQFFGPGTRLTVL.

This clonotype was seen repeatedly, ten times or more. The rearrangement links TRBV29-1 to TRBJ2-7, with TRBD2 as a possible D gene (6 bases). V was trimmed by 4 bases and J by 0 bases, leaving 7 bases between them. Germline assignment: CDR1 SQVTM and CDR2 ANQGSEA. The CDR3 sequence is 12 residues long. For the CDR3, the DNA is TGCAGCGTTGGCGGGACCTCCTACGAGCAGTACTTC. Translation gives CSVGGTSYEQYF.

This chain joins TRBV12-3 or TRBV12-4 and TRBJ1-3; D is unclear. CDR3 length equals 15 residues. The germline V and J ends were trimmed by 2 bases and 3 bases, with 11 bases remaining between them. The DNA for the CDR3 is TGTGCCAGCAGTTTAAACAGAAATATTGGAAACACCATATATTTT. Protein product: CASSLNRNIGNTIYF.

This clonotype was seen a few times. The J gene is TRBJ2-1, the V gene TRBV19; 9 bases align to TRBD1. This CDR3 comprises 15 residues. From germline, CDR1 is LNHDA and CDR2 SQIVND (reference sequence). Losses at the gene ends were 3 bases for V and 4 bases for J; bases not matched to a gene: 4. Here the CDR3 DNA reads TGTGCCAGTAGTATTAGGGACAGGGATTACAATGAGCAGTTCTTC. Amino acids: CASSIRDRDYNEQFF.

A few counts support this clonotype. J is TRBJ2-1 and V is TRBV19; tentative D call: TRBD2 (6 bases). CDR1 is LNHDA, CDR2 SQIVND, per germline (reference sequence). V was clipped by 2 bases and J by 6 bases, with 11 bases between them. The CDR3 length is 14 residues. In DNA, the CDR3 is TGTGCCAGTAGTATACGGGGGAGCACCAATGAGCAGTTCTTC. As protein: CASSIRGSTNEQFF.